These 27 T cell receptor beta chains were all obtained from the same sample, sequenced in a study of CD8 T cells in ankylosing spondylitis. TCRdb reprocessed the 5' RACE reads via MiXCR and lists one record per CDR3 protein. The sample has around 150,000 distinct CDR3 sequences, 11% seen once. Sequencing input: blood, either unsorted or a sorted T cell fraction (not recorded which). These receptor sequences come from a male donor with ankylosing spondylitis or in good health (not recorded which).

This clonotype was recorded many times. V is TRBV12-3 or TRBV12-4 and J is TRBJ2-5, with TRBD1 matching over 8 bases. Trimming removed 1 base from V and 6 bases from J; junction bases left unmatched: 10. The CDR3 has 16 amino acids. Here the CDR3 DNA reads TGTGCCAGCAGTTTAGGGGGGCCAGGGGGCAAGAAGACCCAGTACTTC. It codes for CASSLGGPGGKKTQYF.

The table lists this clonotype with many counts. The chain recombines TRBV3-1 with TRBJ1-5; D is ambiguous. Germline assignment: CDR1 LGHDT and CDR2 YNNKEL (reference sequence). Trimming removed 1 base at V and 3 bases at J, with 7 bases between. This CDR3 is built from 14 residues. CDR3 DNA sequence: TGTGCCAGCAGCCAAGGGAGGGTCAATCAGCCCCAGCATTTT. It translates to CASSQGRVNQPQHF.

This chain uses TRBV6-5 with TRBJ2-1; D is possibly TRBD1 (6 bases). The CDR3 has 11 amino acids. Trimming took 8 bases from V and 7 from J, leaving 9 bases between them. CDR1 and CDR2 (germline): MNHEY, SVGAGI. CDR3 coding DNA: TGTGCCAGCGTGGGGGCTAATGAGCAGTTCTTC. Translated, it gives CASVGANEQFF.

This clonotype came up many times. The CDR3 is CASSLGRDTDTQYF. The CDR3 nucleotides are TGCGCCAGCAGCTTGGGCCGGGACACGGATACGCAGTATTTT. V and J are TRBV5-1 and TRBJ2-3, with D possibly TRBD1 on 6 matching bases. The CDR3 has 14 amino acids. CDR1 is SGHRS and CDR2 is YFSETQ in the germline V gene. V was trimmed by 0 bases and J by 6 bases, leaving 11 bases between them.

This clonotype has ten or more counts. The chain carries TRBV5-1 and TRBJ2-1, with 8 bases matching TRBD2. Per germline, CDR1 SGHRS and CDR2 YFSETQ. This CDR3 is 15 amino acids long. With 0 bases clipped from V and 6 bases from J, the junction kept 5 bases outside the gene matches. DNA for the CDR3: TGCGCCAGCAGCTTGGACCCCACTAGCGGCAATGAGCAGTTCTTC. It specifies CASSLDPTSGNEQFF.

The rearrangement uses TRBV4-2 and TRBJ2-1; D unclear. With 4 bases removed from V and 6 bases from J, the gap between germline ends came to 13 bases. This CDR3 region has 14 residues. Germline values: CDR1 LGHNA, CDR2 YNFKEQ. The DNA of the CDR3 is TGTGCCAGCAGCCCCGGGCCCGGCGCCAATGAGCAGTTCTTC. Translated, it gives CASSPGPGANEQFF.

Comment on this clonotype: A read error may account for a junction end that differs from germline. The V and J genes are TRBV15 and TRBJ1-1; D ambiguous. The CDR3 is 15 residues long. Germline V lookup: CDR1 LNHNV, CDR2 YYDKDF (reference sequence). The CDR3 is CATSRVGTLNTETFF. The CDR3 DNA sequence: TGTGCCACCAGCAGAGTGGGAACCTTGAACACTGAAACTTTCTTT.

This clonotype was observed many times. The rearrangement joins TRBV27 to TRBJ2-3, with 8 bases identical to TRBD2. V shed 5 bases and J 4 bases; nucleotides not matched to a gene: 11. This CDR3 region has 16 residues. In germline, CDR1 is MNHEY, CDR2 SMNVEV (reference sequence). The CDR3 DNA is TGTGCCAGCAGTCTCCTAACGGGGGGGCCAGCAGATACGCAGTATTTT. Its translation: CASSLLTGGPADTQYF.

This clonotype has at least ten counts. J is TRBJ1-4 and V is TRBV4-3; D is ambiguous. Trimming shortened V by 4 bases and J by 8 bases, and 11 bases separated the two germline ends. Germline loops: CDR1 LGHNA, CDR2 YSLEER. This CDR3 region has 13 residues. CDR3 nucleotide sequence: TGCGCCAGCAGCCCGCAAGTTGAGGAAAAACTGTTTTTT. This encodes CASSPQVEEKLFF.

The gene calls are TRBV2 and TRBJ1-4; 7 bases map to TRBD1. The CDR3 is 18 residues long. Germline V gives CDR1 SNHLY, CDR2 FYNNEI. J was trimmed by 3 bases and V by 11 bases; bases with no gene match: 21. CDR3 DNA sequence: TGTGCCTTCAGTTTAACCGGGACAGCTCAAGCGTCTAATGAAAAACTGTTTTTT. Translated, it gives CAFSLTGTAQASNEKLFF.

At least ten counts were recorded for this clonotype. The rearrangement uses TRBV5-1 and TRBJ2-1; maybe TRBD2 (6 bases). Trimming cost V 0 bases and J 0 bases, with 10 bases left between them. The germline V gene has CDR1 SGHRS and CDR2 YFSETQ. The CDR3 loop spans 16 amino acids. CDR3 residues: CASSLAAGSSYNEQFF. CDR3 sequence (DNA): TGCGCCAGCAGCTTGGCGGCGGGGAGCTCCTACAATGAGCAGTTCTTC.

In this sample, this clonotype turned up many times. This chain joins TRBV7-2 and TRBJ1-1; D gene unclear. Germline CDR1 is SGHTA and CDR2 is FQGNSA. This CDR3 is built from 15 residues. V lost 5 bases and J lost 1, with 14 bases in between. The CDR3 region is CASSRKTAGNTEAFF. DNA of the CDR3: TGTGCCAGCAGCAGGAAGACGGCGGGGAACACTGAAGCTTTCTTT.

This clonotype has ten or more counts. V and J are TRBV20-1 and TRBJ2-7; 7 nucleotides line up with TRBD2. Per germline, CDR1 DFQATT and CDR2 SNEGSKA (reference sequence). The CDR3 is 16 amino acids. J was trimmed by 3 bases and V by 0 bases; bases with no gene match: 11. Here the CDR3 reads CSARDLASGDIYEQYF. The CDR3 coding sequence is TGCAGTGCTAGAGATTTGGCTAGCGGAGATATCTACGAGCAGTACTTC.

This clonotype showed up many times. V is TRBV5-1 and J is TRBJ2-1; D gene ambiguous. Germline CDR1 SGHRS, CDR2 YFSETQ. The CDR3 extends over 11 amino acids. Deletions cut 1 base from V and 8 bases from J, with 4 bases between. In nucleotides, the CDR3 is TGCGCCAGCAGCTTGAACGATGAGCAGTTCTTC. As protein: CASSLNDEQFF.

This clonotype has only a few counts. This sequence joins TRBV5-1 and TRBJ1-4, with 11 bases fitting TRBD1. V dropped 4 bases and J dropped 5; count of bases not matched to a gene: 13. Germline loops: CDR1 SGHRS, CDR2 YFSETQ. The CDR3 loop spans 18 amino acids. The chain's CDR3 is CASSNAGTGGLVNEKLFF. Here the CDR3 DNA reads TGCGCCAGCAGCAACGCCGGGACAGGGGGTTTGGTGAATGAAAAACTGTTTTTT.

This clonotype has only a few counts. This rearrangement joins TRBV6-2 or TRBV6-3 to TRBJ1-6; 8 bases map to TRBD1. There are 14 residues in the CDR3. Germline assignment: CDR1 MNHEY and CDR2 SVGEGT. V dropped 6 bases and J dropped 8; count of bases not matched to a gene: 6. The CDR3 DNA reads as TGTGCCAGCAGAGGTACAGGGGGGTATTCACCCCTCCACTTT. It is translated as CASRGTGGYSPLHF.

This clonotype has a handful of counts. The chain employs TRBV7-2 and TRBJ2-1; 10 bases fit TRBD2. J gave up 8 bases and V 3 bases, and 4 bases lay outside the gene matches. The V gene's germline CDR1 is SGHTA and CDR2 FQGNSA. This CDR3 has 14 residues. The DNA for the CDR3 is TGTGCCAGCAGCTTGGGACTAGCGCAAGATGAGCAGTTCTTC. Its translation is CASSLGLAQDEQFF.

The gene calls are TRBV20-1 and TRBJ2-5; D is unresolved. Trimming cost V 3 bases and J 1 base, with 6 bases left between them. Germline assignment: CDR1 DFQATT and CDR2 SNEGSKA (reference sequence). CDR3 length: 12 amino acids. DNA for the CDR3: TGCAGTGCTAGCCCCCCCCAAGAGACCCAGTACTTC. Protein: CSASPPQETQYF.

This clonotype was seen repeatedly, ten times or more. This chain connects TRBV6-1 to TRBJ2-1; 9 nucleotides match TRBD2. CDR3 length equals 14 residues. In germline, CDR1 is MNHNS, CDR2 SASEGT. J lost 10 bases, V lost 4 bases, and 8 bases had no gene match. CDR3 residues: CASSVRRGGQEQFF. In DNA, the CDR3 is TGTGCCAGCAGTGTTCGGCGGGGGGGCCAGGAGCAGTTCTTC.

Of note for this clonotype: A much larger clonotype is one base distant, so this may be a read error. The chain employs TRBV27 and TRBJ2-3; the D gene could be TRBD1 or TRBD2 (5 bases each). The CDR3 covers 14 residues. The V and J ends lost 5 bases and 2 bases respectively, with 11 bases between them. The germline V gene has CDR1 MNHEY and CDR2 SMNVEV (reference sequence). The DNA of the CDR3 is TGTGCCAGCAGTGTGGGACGGGCCACAGATACGCAGTATTTT. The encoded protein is CASSVGRATDTQYF.

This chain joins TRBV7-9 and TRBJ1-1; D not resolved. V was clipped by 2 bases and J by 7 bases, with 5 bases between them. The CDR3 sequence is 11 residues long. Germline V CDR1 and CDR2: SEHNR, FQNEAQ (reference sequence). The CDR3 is CASSLTSEAFF. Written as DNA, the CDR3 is TGTGCCAGCAGCTTAACGAGTGAAGCTTTCTTT.

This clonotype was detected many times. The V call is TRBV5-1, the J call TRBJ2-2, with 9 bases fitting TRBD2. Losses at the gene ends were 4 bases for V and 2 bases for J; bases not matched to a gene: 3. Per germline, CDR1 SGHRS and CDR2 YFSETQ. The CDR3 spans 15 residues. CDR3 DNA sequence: TGCGCCAGCAGCAGGACTAGCGCCAACACCGGGGAGCTGTTTTTT. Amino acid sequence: CASSRTSANTGELFF.

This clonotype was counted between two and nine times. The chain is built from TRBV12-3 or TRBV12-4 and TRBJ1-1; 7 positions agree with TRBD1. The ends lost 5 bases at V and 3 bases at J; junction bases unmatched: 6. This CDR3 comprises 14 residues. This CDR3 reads CASSPLDRDTEAFF. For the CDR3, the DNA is TGTGCCAGCAGTCCCCTTGACAGGGACACTGAAGCTTTCTTT.

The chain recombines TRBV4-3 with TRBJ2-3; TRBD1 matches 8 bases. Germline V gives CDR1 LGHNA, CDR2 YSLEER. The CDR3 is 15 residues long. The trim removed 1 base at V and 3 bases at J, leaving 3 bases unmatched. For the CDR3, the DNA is TGCGCCAGCAGCCAAGCAGGGGGCGGGACAGATACGCAGTATTTT. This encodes CASSQAGGGTDTQYF.

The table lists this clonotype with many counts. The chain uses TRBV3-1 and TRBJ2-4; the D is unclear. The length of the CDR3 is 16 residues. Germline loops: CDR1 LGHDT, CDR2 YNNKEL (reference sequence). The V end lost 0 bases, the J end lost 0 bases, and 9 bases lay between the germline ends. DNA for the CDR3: TGTGCCAGCAGCCAAGACAGTGGCTTAGCCAAAAACATTCAGTACTTC. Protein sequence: CASSQDSGLAKNIQYF.

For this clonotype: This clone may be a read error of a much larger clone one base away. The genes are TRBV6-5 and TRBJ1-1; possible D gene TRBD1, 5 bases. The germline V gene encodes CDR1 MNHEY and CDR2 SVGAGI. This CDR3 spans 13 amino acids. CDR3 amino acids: CARSYGSGSEAFF. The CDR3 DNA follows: TGTGCCAGAAGTTACGGGTCAGGGTCTGAAGCTTTCTTT.

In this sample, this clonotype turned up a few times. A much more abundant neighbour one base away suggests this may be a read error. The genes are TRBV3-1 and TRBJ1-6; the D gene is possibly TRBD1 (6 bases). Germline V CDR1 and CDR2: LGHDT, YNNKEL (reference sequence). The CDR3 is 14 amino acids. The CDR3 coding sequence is TGTTCCAGCAGTTACAGGGCCGAGGGGACTCCCCTCCACTTT. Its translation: CSSSYRAEGTPLHF.